This T cell receptor (beta chain) was sequenced for a study of T-cell reconstitution after alpha-beta-depleted transplantation in children. Researchers prepared the TCRbeta library using unique molecular identifiers, the study reports. Each CDR3 protein is one row after TCRdb ran MiXCR on the PCR reads. Of some 390,000 distinct CDR3 sequences in the sample, around 21% were seen once. There are many counts of this clonotype. Germline V gives CDR1 DFQATT, CDR2 SNEGSKA (reference sequence). Trimming pared 4 bases from V and 8 bases from J, leaving 12 bases between. The CDR3 spans 12 residues. The rearrangement uses TRBV20-1 and TRBJ2-1; a possible D gene is TRBD2 (5 bases). The source is a human donor who donated a stem cell graft to a child with acute myeloid leukemia. This specimen consisted of PBMCs from the stem cell graft donor, obtained from the stem cell graft. CDR3 region: CSATEGRDEQFF. The CDR3 DNA sequence: TGCAGTGCTACCGAGGGTAGGGATGAGCAGTTCTTC.